This T cell receptor beta chain appears in the sequencing data of a study of neurological immune-mediated disorders. This clonotype was counted ten times or more. The germline V gene has CDR1 SEHNR and CDR2 FQNEAQ (reference sequence). There are 17 residues in the CDR3. The trim removed 5 bases at V and 3 bases at J, leaving 10 bases unmatched. TCRdb ran MiXCR on the 5' RACE reads and lists one entry per CDR3 protein. The repertoire includes roughly 60,000 distinct CDR3 sequences, 10% to 12% of them detected once, and approximately 1.8% sits in the top ten. The chain links TRBV7-9 to TRBJ2-6; 7 bases match TRBD1. The sequence derives from a man aged 60 to 69 in good health. Source material: PBMCs. The CDR3 DNA is TGTGCCAGCAGCGCGAACAGGGGAAATTTTGGGGCCAACGTCCTGACTTTC. Its translation: CASSANRGNFGANVLTF.